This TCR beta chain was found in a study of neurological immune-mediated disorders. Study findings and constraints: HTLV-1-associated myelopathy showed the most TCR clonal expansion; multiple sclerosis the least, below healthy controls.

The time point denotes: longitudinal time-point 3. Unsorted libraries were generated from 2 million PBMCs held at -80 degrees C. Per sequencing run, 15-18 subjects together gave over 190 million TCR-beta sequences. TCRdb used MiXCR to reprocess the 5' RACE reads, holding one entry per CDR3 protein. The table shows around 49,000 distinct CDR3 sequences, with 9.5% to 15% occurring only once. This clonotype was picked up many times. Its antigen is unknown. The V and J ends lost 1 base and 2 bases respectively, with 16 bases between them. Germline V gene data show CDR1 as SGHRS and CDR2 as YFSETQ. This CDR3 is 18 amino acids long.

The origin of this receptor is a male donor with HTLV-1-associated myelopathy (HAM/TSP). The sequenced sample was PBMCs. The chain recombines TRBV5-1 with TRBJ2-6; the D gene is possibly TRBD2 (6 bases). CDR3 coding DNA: TGCGCCAGCAGCTTGCTAATCGGAGGGTTGGCTGGGGCCAACGTCCTGACTTTC. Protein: CASSLLIGGLAGANVLTF.